The T cell receptor beta chain described here comes from a study of Ad26.COV2.S vaccination and SARS-CoV-2 variants. Study-wide results and limits: It was reported that spike-specific CD8+ and CD4+ T cell responses were substantially broad after vaccination.

Profiling relied on immunoSEQ multiplex PCR, and the TCRdb table lists in-frame clones only, not all of them. The sample lists hundreds of thousands of clones; 89% were seen once. In the case of this clone: Antigen unknown.

Germline CDR1 and CDR2: SGHRS and YFSETQ. The CDR3 contains 15 residues. V lost 0 bases to trimming and J lost 4 bases; unmatched junction nucleotides: 4. Treatment specified: roughly 18 received Ad26.COV2.S at low or high dose, single or two shots; five or six received placebo; per-sample allocation not given. The samples date from day 63 after the first vaccine or placebo injection. It was Wuhan-strain SARS-CoV-2 spike that the Ad26 vaccine vector expressed. The chain carries TRBV5-1 and TRBJ2-3; 8 bases line up with TRBD2. The material sequenced was peripheral blood, taken in a trial of Ad26.COV2.S vaccine versus placebo. This receptor was obtained from a person between 18 and 60 years old who received the Ad26.COV2.S COVID-19 vaccine or a placebo. The CDR3 region has the DNA TGCGCCAGCAGCTTGGCCAGCGGGAGTGCAGATACGCAGTATTTT. Translation gives CASSLASGSADTQYF.